This entry is about one TCR beta chain. The data derive from a study of blood T cell repertoires in COVID-19. V lost 2 bases, J lost 7 bases, and 7 bases stayed unmatched. The CDR3 extends over 15 amino acids. CDR1 ENHRY and CDR2 SYGVKD come from the germline V gene. Here immunoSEQ multiplex PCR was the method, and the copy in TCRdb shows in-frame clones only, minus some. The data show about 130,000 clones, under 85% seen once. Sequenced material: peripheral blood. The rearrangement uses TRBV10-3 and TRBJ1-5; 8 bases agree with TRBD1. This clonotype was obtained from a man in his fifties or sixties with acute or convalescent COVID-19. CDR3 sequence (DNA): TGTGCCATCAGTGAGGAATACAGGGGGAGGCAGCCCCAGCATTTT. Translation gives CAISEEYRGRQPQHF.